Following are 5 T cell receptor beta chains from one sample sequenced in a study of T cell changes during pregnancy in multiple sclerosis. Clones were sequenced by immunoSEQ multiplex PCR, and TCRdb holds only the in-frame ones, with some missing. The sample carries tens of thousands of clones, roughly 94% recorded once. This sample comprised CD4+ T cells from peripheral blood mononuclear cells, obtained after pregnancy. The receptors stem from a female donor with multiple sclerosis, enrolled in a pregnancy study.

CDR3 in DNA: TGTGCCAGTAGTATAGATTCGCAGCCCGGGGGCAATCAGCCCCAGCATTTT. This codes for CASSIDSQPGGNQPQHF. The rearrangement links TRBV19 to TRBJ1-5, with D hard to call. Deletions cut 0 bases from V and 2 bases from J, with 14 bases between. Per germline, CDR1 LNHDA and CDR2 SQIVND (reference sequence). The CDR3 is 17 amino acids.

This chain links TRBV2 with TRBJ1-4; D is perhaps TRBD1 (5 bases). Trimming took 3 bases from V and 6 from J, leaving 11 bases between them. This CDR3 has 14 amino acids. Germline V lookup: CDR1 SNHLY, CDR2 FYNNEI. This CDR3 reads CASSEGLTYEKLFF. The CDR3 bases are TGTGCCAGCAGTGAGGGACTTACTTATGAAAAACTGTTTTTT.

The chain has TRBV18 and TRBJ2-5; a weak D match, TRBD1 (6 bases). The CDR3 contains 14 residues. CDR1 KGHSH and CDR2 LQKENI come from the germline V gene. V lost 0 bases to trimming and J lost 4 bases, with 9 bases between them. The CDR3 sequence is CASSPPGRGETQYF. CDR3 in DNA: TGTGCCAGCTCACCACCTGGCAGGGGAGAGACCCAGTACTTC.

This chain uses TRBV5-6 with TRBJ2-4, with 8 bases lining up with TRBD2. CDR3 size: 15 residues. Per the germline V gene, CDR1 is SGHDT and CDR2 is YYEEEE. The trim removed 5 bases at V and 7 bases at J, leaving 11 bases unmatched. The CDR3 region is CASRSNLGGRNIQYF. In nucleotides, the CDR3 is TGTGCCAGCAGGTCTAACTTAGGCGGGAGGAACATTCAGTACTTC.

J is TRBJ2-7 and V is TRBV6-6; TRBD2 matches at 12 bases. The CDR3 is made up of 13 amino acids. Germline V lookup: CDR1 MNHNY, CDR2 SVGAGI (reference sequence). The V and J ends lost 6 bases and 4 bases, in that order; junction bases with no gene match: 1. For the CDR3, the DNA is TGTGCCAGCAGGACTAGCGGGAGTTACGAGCAGTACTTC. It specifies CASRTSGSYEQYF.